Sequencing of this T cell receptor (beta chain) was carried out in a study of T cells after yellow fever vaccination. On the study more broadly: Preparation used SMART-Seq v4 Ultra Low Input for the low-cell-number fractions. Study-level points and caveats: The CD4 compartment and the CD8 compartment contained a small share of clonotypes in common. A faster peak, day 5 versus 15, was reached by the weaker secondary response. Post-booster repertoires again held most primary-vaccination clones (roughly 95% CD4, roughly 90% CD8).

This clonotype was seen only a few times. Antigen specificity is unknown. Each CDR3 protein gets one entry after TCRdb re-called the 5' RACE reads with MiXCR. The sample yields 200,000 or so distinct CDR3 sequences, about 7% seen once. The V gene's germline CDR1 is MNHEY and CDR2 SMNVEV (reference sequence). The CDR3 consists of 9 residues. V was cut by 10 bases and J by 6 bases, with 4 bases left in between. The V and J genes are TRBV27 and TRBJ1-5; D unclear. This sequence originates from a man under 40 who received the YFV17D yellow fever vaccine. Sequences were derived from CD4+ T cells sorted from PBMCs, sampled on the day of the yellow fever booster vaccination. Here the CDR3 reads CATPQPQHF. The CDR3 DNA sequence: TGTGCCACCCCTCAGCCCCAGCATTTT.